A selection of T cell receptor beta chains follows, all from one sample in a study of monozygotic twins with inflammatory bowel disease. TCRdb reprocessed the 5' RACE reads and keeps a single row for each CDR3 protein, giving no DNA. The sample holds 350,000 to 400,000 distinct CDR3 sequences. The sample was blood. The receptors here all came from a human donor with ulcerative colitis or Crohn's disease, or a healthy co-twin of an affected twin (not recorded which). Both conserved end residues are part of each CDR3. Each record gives: CDR3 length, J gene, V gene, CDR3 protein.

length: 14
J: TRBJ2-7
V: TRBV7-2
CDR3: CASSLDRSSYEQYF

length: 20
J: TRBJ1-6
V: TRBV23-1
CDR3: CASISPPGQGPSSRNSPLHF

length: 16
J: TRBJ1-3
V: TRBV28
CDR3: CASRFGTAEGGNTIYF

length: 15
J: TRBJ1-1
V: TRBV15
CDR3: CATSRDGGIDTEAFF

length: 14
J: TRBJ1-3
V: TRBV5-1
CDR3: CASSLGAQGNTIYF

length: 18
J: TRBJ2-3
V: TRBV4-3
CDR3: CASSQDHSSGINWDTQYF

length: 16
J: TRBJ1-5
V: TRBV20-1
CDR3: CSARDRLTGRNQPQHF

length: 12
J: TRBJ2-7
V: TRBV6-5
CDR3: CASSYWGDEQYF

length: 15
J: TRBJ2-3
V: TRBV7-2
CDR3: CASSLTGWDTDTQYF

length: 16
J: TRBJ2-4
V: TRBV19
CDR3: CASSWQGAEAKNIQYF

length: 19
J: TRBJ1-2
V: TRBV20-1
CDR3: CSARAPSKGPGRRNYGYTF

length: 15
J: TRBJ2-7
V: TRBV6-5
CDR3: CASSYRPGGYYEQYF

length: 16
J: TRBJ1-1
V: TRBV7-2
CDR3: CASSLVGGLAPFEAFF

length: 12
J: TRBJ2-7
V: TRBV5-4
CDR3: CASSLGPRGQYF

length: 12
J: TRBJ1-6
V: TRBV7-8
CDR3: CASSPAGSPLHF

length: 12
J: TRBJ2-7
V: TRBV28
CDR3: CASSPFGYEQYF

length: 14
J: TRBJ1-4
V: TRBV20-1
CDR3: CSARRGATNEKLFF

length: 16
J: TRBJ1-4
V: TRBV7-8
CDR3: CASRKQGGATNEKLFF

length: 16
J: TRBJ1-1
V: TRBV5-1
CDR3: CASSPDRAWENTEAFF

length: 12
J: TRBJ1-2
V: TRBV12-3/TRBV12-4
CDR3: CASSLILPGYTF

length: 12
J: TRBJ2-7
V: TRBV6-5
CDR3: CASSQDSYEQYF

length: 17
J: TRBJ2-1
V: TRBV6-1
CDR3: CAIQKTSRDRACNEQFF

length: 13
J: TRBJ2-3
V: TRBV24-1
CDR3: CATSDPPTDTQYF

length: 14
J: TRBJ1-2
V: TRBV20-1
CDR3: CSARDRGVVYGYTF

length: 14
J: TRBJ1-6
V: TRBV7-6
CDR3: CASSPTVIRSPLHF